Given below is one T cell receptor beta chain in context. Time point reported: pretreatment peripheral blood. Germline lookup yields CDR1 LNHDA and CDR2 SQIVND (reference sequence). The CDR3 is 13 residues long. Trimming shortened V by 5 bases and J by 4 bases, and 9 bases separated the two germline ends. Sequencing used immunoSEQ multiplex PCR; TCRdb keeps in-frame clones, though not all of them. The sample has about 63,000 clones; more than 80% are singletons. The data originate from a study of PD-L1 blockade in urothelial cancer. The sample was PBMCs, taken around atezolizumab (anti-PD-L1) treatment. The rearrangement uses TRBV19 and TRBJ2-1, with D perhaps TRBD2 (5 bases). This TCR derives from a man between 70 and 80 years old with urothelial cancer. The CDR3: CASSPGVYNEQFF. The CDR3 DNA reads TGTGCCAGTAGTCCCGGGGTGTACAATGAGCAGTTCTTC.